This T cell receptor (beta chain) emerged from a study of blood T cells in healthy people across ages. Regarding the study as a whole: A roughly linear fall in TCR beta diversity per million T cells was seen with increasing age. A greater number of naive CD4+ cells and higher diversity distinguished long-lived donors from aged donors.

Isolation of PBMCs gave at least 6 million cells per sample. A sample-barcoded 5' primer and a J-beta primer mix were used in a second PCR of roughly 7 to 12 cycles. Each sample yielded at least 2.5 million CDR3-containing paired-end reads. One entry per CDR3 protein, called by TCRdb with MiXCR from the 5' RACE reads. The table records about 970,000 distinct CDR3 sequences, 45% to 60% of them present only once. Concerning this clonotype: As yet, its antigen is unknown.

Sequences were obtained from blood. The clonotype originates from a woman aged 60-75 years in good health.

The CDR3 is CASSSSGAREQYF. The CDR3 coding sequence is TGCGCCAGCAGCTCGTCAGGGGCTCGTGAGCAGTACTTC. The genes are TRBV5-1 and TRBJ2-7; D might be TRBD1 (6 bases). Trimming stripped 3 bases from V and 7 bases from J, with 14 bases between. Per the germline V gene, CDR1 is SGHRS and CDR2 is YFSETQ. This CDR3 has 13 amino acids.